This TCR beta chain stems from a study of blood T cell repertoires in COVID-19. TCRdb keeps only in-frame clones here, not all; method: immunoSEQ multiplex PCR. This sample has about 180,000 clones, with 86% found just once. Trimming cost V 2 bases and J 10 bases, with 6 bases left between them. This CDR3 is 11 amino acids long. Germline V gives CDR1 MDHEN, CDR2 SYDVKM. The material sequenced was peripheral blood. This receptor was taken from a man aged 70 or older with active or convalescent COVID-19. The rearrangement uses TRBV28 and TRBJ2-1; the D is unclear. The CDR3 loop is CASSLGREQFF. CDR3 nucleotides: TGTGCCAGCAGTTTAGGGCGCGAGCAGTTCTTC.